This T cell receptor (beta chain) was documented in a study of lymphopenia after photon versus proton radiotherapy. Clones were read by immunoSEQ multiplex PCR, and TCRdb kept only the in-frame ones, dropping some. The sample has tens of thousands of clones; around 80% are singletons. Study-wide points: Post-nadir diversity loss with photons came from oligoclonal expansion, particularly CD8+ Temra cells.

This clone was recorded only once. No antigen is known for it. Sequences were derived from peripheral blood, sampled from a patient treated with photon-based radiotherapy. The clonotype originates from a man in his fifties with gastric cancer.

This CDR3 reads CASRGAGSGTGELFF. Written as DNA, the CDR3 is TGCGCCAGCAGGGGAGCGGGATCGGGCACCGGGGAGCTGTTTTTT. The chain recombines TRBV10-1 with TRBJ2-2, with 7 nucleotides matching TRBD2. J was trimmed by 4 bases and V by 6 bases; bases with no gene match: 8. The CDR3 consists of 15 residues. Germline CDR1 and CDR2: WNHNN and SYGVQD (reference sequence).